These T cell receptor beta chains were read from a single sample in a study of PD-1 blockade in classical Hodgkin lymphoma. Using immunoSEQ multiplex PCR, the repertoire was profiled, and TCRdb retains in-frame clones only, with some absent. This sample has nearly 25,000 clones, with roughly 80% found just once. The sequencing used peripheral blood mononuclear cells (PBMCs), collected at baseline. These receptors were collected from a human donor with classical Hodgkin lymphoma. The CDR3 runs from the conserved cysteine through the conserved F or W. The order of the fields is clone size, V gene, J gene, D gene, CDR3 DNA, CDR3 protein. D genes are given only for firm matches. Only part of the rows carry a size: once, few, many, or a class if the clone is expanded.

size: -; V: TRBV5-5; J: TRBJ2-5; D: TRBD2; DNA: TGTGCCAGCAGCTATGGACTAGCGGGGGGCCAAGAGACCCAGTACTTC; CDR3: CASSYGLAGGQETQYF
size: -; V: TRBV9; J: TRBJ2-5; D: -; DNA: TGTGCCAGCAGCGTAGGACCAGGGCTTCAAGAGACCCAGTACTTC; CDR3: CASSVGPGLQETQYF
size: -; V: TRBV5-5; J: TRBJ1-6; D: TRBD1; DNA: TGTGCCAGCAGTTACGGAGGAACAGGGGGCTATAATTCACCCCTCCACTTT; CDR3: CASSYGGTGGYNSPLHF
size: -; V: TRBV15; J: TRBJ1-5; D: TRBD1; DNA: TGTGCCACCAGTACCGGACAGGGGTATCAGCCCCAGCATTTT; CDR3: CATSTGQGYQPQHF
size: -; V: TRBV11-2; J: TRBJ2-3; D: TRBD1; DNA: TGTGCCAGCAGCTTACCCCTGCACAGGGGAGATACGCAGTATTTT; CDR3: CASSLPLHRGDTQYF
size: -; V: TRBV4-1; J: TRBJ1-5; D: TRBD1; DNA: TGCGCCAGCAGCCAAGAACACAGGGGTGGCAATCAGCCCCAGCATTTT; CDR3: CASSQEHRGGNQPQHF
size: -; V: TRBV11-2; J: TRBJ2-7; D: -; DNA: TGTGCCAGCATCCTGACAGGTTCTTCCTACGAGCAGTACTTC; CDR3: CASILTGSSYEQYF
size: -; V: TRBV7-3; J: TRBJ2-1; D: TRBD2; DNA: TGTGCCAGCAGCTTAGGGACTAGCGGGGGGAATGAGCAGTTCTTC; CDR3: CASSLGTSGGNEQFF
size: -; V: TRBV11-2; J: TRBJ2-5; D: -; DNA: TGTGCCAGCAGCTTAGGTGGTTGGGAGGAGGAGACCCAGTACTTC; CDR3: CASSLGGWEEETQYF
size: -; V: TRBV5-4; J: TRBJ1-1; D: -; DNA: TGTGCCAGCAGCTATGGCCGGGAGGGAACTGAAGCTTTCTTT; CDR3: CASSYGREGTEAFF
size: -; V: TRBV21-1; J: TRBJ2-3; D: -; DNA: TGTGCCAGCAGCACCCGACAGGGGAAGTTGACAGATACGCAGTATTTT; CDR3: CASSTRQGKLTDTQYF
size: -; V: TRBV4-2; J: TRBJ2-3; D: TRBD2; DNA: TGTGCCAGCAGCCAAAGGCGGGGGAGCCAGCGAGCTAGCACAGATACGCAGTATTTT; CDR3: CASSQRRGSQRASTDTQYF
size: -; V: TRBV7-2; J: TRBJ2-5; D: -; DNA: TGTGCCAGCAGCACCTCATCGACAGGGAGGGAGACCCAGTACTTC; CDR3: CASSTSSTGRETQYF
size: few; V: TRBV4-1; J: TRBJ2-6; D: TRBD2; DNA: TGCGCCAGCAGCCAAGACCGGACTAGCGGGGGGACCAACGTCCTGACTTTC; CDR3: CASSQDRTSGGTNVLTF
size: -; V: TRBV4-1; J: TRBJ1-1; D: -; DNA: TGCGCCAGCAGCCAAAGGGGGAACACTGAAGCTTTCTTT; CDR3: CASSQRGNTEAFF
size: -; V: TRBV27; J: TRBJ1-1; D: -; DNA: TGTGCCAGCAGTTTCTCTCCGGGACGGGAAGCTTTCTTT; CDR3: CASSFSPGREAFF
size: -; V: TRBV7-6; J: TRBJ1-4; D: TRBD1; DNA: TGTGCCAGCAGCTTCACCGACAGGGCAGATGAAAAACTGTTTTTT; CDR3: CASSFTDRADEKLFF
size: -; V: TRBV5-1; J: TRBJ2-7; D: TRBD1; DNA: TGCGCCAGCAGCCAAAACGCCGGGACAGGGTTTTTCGTGCAGTACTTC; CDR3: CASSQNAGTGFFVQYF
size: -; V: TRBV5-4; J: TRBJ2-5; D: TRBD2; DNA: TGTGCCAGCAGCTTGTACACGGGGGGGACCGAGACCCAGTACTTC; CDR3: CASSLYTGGTETQYF
size: -; V: TRBV15; J: TRBJ1-4; D: -; DNA: TGTGCCACCAGCAGAGATCGTCTGGCCGGAGACGAAAAACTGTTTTTT; CDR3: CATSRDRLAGDEKLFF
size: -; V: TRBV19; J: TRBJ2-1; D: -; DNA: TGTGCCAGTAAGGACAGCTACAATGAGCAGTTCTTC; CDR3: CASKDSYNEQFF
size: -; V: TRBV7-9; J: TRBJ2-2; D: -; DNA: TGTGCCAGCAGCTCGGGCCTGACCGGGGAGCTGTTTTTT; CDR3: CASSSGLTGELFF
size: -; V: TRBV7-9; J: TRBJ2-4; D: TRBD2; DNA: TGTGCCAGCAGCTCCGGACTAGCGGGGGGGAAAACAGCCAAAAACATTCAGTACTTC; CDR3: CASSSGLAGGKTAKNIQYF
size: -; V: TRBV19; J: TRBJ2-3; D: TRBD1; DNA: TGTGCCAGTAGCCCGGACAGGGGTGCAGATACGCAGTATTTT; CDR3: CASSPDRGADTQYF
size: -; V: TRBV2; J: TRBJ1-4; D: -; DNA: TGTGCCAGTAGGGGCTGGGAGAATGAAAAACTGTTTTTT; CDR3: CASRGWENEKLFF
size: -; V: TRBV2; J: TRBJ1-6; D: -; DNA: TGTGCCAGCACCGGAGGGTTGGATTCACCCCTCCACTTT; CDR3: CASTGGLDSPLHF
size: -; V: TRBV5-4; J: TRBJ1-2; D: TRBD1; DNA: TGTGCCAGCACCCGGACAGGAGGGGGCTATGGCTACACCTTC; CDR3: CASTRTGGGYGYTF